Described below is a single T cell receptor beta chain sequence and its context. Clones were sequenced by immunoSEQ multiplex PCR, and TCRdb holds only the in-frame ones, with some missing. The table shows about 190,000 clones, with roughly nine tenths occurring only once. The data were obtained in a study of blood T cell repertoires in COVID-19. Study-level information: Sample material is recorded as cDNA or gDNA derived from T cells, B-cell-depleted T cells, or PBMCs.

Germline V gene sequence: CDR1 MNHEY, CDR2 SVGEGT. The CDR3 consists of 17 residues. The ends were cut back, 1 base at V and 0 bases at J, with 13 bases in the middle. This sequence was found in a man between 65 and 85 years old with active or convalescent COVID-19. The chain has TRBV6-2 or TRBV6-3 and TRBJ2-1; D may be TRBD2 (6 bases). The specimen sequenced was peripheral blood. The CDR3 here is CASSYYSGTVSYNEQFF. CDR3 DNA: TGTGCCAGCAGTTACTATTCAGGGACTGTCTCCTACAATGAGCAGTTCTTC.